This T cell receptor (beta chain) was captured by sequencing in a study of CD8 T cells in ankylosing spondylitis. Making the TCR beta libraries involved quantitative 5'-RACE with molecular barcodes. In TCRdb, the 5' RACE reads were re-called with MiXCR into one record per CDR3 protein. The data contain about 250,000 distinct CDR3 sequences, roughly 32% of them singletons. Overall study results and limits: Among TCR beta sequences, a motif of roughly 8 highly homologous variants appeared characteristic of ankylosing spondylitis blood. A subset of motif variants has previously been described in the synovial fluid and blood of reactive arthritis.

A word on this clonotype: Its matching antigen is unknown.

Trimming cost V 4 bases and J 2 bases, with 18 bases left between them. The germline V gene has CDR1 DFQATT and CDR2 SNEGSKA (reference sequence). This CDR3 has 15 amino acids. The chain carries TRBV20-1 and TRBJ2-7, with TRBD1 as a possible D gene (6 bases). The clonotype was recovered from a male donor with ankylosing spondylitis or in good health (not recorded which). Sequencing used blood, either unsorted or a sorted T cell fraction (not recorded which). The CDR3 region is CSAKQSDRSPYEQYF. Written as DNA, the CDR3 is TGCAGTGCTAAGCAATCGGACAGAAGTCCCTACGAGCAGTACTTC.